This T cell receptor beta chain was sequenced for a study of molecular identifiers for immune sequencing clone quantification. The overall study: Five portions were made in replicates from RNA of around 20,000 or 100,000 naive CD8 cells, and four underwent sequencing.

With 0 bases clipped from V and 7 bases from J, the junction kept 3 bases outside the gene matches. The CDR3 extends over 13 amino acids. The germline V gene has CDR1 SGHKS and CDR2 YYEKEE (reference sequence). Libraries of bulk TCR were made by previously described methods (with listed TCR primers). TCRdb reprocessed the PCR reads with MiXCR, giving one entry per CDR3 protein. This sample has roughly 97,000 distinct CDR3 sequences, with roughly a quarter found just once. Study results and limitations: It was shown that clones above 20 RNA copies held over 97% of effector molecules, but under 1% in naive cells.

This clonotype has a handful of counts. Its cognate antigen is unknown. Based on a CD8+CD4-CCR7+CD45RA+ profile, naive CD8 T cells were sorted. This receptor was identified in a human donor in good health. Some libraries in this study had Jurkat cell RNA spiked in. Sequenced sample: naive CD8+ T cells from blood, with Jurkat cell RNA spiked in. Regarding subset: FACS-sorted CD8+CD4-CCR7+CD45RA+ naive T cells. The chain recombines TRBV5-5 with TRBJ2-5; 7 bases are shared with TRBD2. CDR3 nucleotides: TGTGCCAGCAGCTTGGAGACTAGCCCGACCCAGTACTTC. Protein: CASSLETSPTQYF. Supplemented by reference TRBV5-5 and TRBJ2-5, the full variable domain reads DAGVTQSPTHLIKTRGQQVTLRCSPISGHKSVSWYQQVLGQGPQFIFQYYEKEERGRGNFPDRFSARQFPNYSSELNVNALLLGDSALYLCASSLETSPTQYFGPGTRLLVL.